Below, 10 T cell receptor beta chains from the same sample are listed, as sequenced in a study of vaccination effects on CD4 cells after COVID-19. For these TCRs, the target antigens are not known. TCRdb's copy holds only in-frame clones and misses some; the assay was immunoSEQ multiplex PCR. The data contain roughly 41,000 clones, 66% of them singletons. Expansion of antigen-specific CD4+ T cells with viral peptide pools was carried out by the ViraFEST assay before sequencing. Researchers isolated CD4+ T cells once ten to eleven days of culture had elapsed. None of the vaccinated had previously contracted SARS-CoV-2, and their nucleocapsid antibodies tested negative. Sequenced here: CD4+ T cells from PBMCs cultured with HCoV-OC43 spike peptides, sampled before COVID-19 vaccination. Subset noted: HCoV-OC43 spike overlapping peptide pool stimulation. The receptors originated from a human donor who received a COVID-19 vaccine.

Details on this clone: Other DNA sequences in the sample encode the same CDR3. The gene calls are TRBV12-3 or TRBV12-4 and TRBJ1-1, with unresolved D. Deletions cut 5 bases from V and 1 base from J, with 8 bases between. The CDR3 runs to 13 residues. Here the CDR3 reads CASSRTGNTEAFF. The CDR3 nucleotides read TGTGCCAGCAGTAGGACGGGGAACACTGAAGCTTTCTTT.

This clone was seen only once. The chain uses TRBV6-5 and TRBJ1-4; tentative D call: TRBD1 (5 bases). The CDR3 extends over 14 amino acids. V was shortened by 8 bases and J by 7 bases, with 17 bases between the two germline ends. The germline V gene encodes CDR1 MNHEY and CDR2 SVGAGI. The CDR3 DNA sequence: TGTGCCAGCGGCAAAGGGGTATCAGTTGAAAAACTGTTTTTT. This translates into CASGKGVSVEKLFF.

The gene calls are TRBV19 and TRBJ1-5; tentative D call: TRBD1 (5 bases). CDR3 size: 11 residues. Germline V gene sequence: CDR1 LNHDA, CDR2 SQIVND (reference sequence). V lost 4 bases and J 7 bases, leaving 5 bases between the germline ends. In nucleotides, the CDR3 is TGTGCCAGTAGTAGGGGGCAGCCCCAGCATTTT. This gives the protein CASSRGQPQHF.

This clone was seen a single time. The chain links TRBV5-1 to TRBJ2-2; 12 bases align to TRBD2. J lost 5 bases, V lost 4 bases, and 3 bases had no gene match. The CDR3 has 15 residues. Germline assignment: CDR1 SGHRS and CDR2 YFSETQ. Here the CDR3 reads CASSATSGRTGELFF. As DNA, the CDR3 is TGCGCCAGCAGCGCCACTAGCGGGAGGACCGGGGAGCTGTTTTTT.

This clone was counted ten times or more. CDR3 DNA: TGTGCCAGCAGTTACATCCCCCTACTAGCTTGGAATGAGCAGTTCTTC. It encodes CASSYIPLLAWNEQFF. The genes are TRBV6-2 or TRBV6-3 and TRBJ2-1, with a tentative D call TRBD2 (6 bases). This CDR3 comprises 16 residues. The V gene lost 2 bases and the J gene lost 7 bases, with 18 bases spanning the gap. Germline V lookup: CDR1 MNHEY, CDR2 SVGEGT.

The chain uses TRBV18 and TRBJ2-3; tentative D call: TRBD2 (5 bases). Germline lookup yields CDR1 KGHSH and CDR2 LQKENI. The CDR3 consists of 14 residues. Trimming removed 3 bases from V and 2 bases from J, with 9 bases in between. The CDR3 spells CASSPQRTTDTQYF. CDR3 nucleotide sequence: TGTGCCAGCTCACCCCAGCGGACCACAGATACGCAGTATTTT.

This chain joins TRBV5-1 and TRBJ1-1; D is ambiguous. In germline, CDR1 is SGHRS, CDR2 YFSETQ. Trimming pared 0 bases from V and 0 bases from J, leaving 15 bases between. The CDR3 is 17 amino acids. CDR3 protein: CASSLAPGNQVNTEAFF. The CDR3 DNA reads TGCGCCAGCAGCTTGGCCCCCGGGAACCAGGTGAACACTGAAGCTTTCTTT.

The rearrangement joins TRBV5-6 to TRBJ1-3; D is uncertain. V lost 4 bases and J 0 bases, leaving 17 bases between the germline ends. Germline CDR1 SGHDT, CDR2 YYEEEE. CDR3 size: 17 residues. The CDR3: CASSRAMYASSGNTIYF. The CDR3 DNA reads TGTGCCAGCAGCCGAGCCATGTATGCCAGCTCTGGAAACACCATATATTTT.

V usage is TRBV4-2 and J usage is TRBJ2-4; 11 bases line up with TRBD2. Per germline, CDR1 LGHNA and CDR2 YNFKEQ. The J segment lost 8 bases and the V segment lost 2 bases, leaving 2 bases of the junction unmatched. The CDR3 is made up of 14 amino acids. The CDR3 coding sequence is TGTGCCAGCAGCCAAATAGCGGGGGGGTACATTCAGTACTTC. It codes for CASSQIAGGYIQYF.

The rearrangement uses TRBV7-9 and TRBJ1-1, with D hard to call. V was cut by 3 bases and J by 1 base, with 3 bases left in between. Germline V lookup: CDR1 SEHNR, CDR2 FQNEAQ (reference sequence). This CDR3 comprises 12 residues. CDR3 nucleotide sequence: TGTGCCAGCAGCTTTTGGAACACTGAAGCTTTCTTT. It specifies CASSFWNTEAFF.